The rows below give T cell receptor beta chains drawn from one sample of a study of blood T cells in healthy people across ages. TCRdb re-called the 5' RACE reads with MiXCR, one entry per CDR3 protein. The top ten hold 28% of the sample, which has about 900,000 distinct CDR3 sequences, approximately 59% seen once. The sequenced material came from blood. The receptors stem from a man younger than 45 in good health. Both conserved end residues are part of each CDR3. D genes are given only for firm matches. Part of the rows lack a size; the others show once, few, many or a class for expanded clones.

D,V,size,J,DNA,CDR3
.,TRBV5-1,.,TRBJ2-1,TGCGCCAGCAGCTCGGCGCCCAGTGGGTCCTACAATGAGCAGTTCTTC,CASSSAPSGSYNEQFF
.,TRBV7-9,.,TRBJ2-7,TGTGCCAGCAGCCCCCTTCAGATGGGGGTCCACGAGCAGTACTTC,CASSPLQMGVHEQYF
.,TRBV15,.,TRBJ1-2,TGTGCCACCAGCAGAGACTCTGCTCGGGACTCCTATGGCTACACCTTC,CATSRDSARDSYGYTF
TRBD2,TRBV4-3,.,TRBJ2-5,TGCGCCAGCAGCCAAAGACTAGCGGGGGGTGGAGAGACCCAGTACTTC,CASSQRLAGGGETQYF
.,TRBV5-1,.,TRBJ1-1,TGCGCCAGCAGCTTGGTGGGGGATTTGAACACTGAAGCTTTCTTT,CASSLVGDLNTEAFF
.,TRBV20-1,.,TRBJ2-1,TGCAGTGCGCAGACATTTTCCCTACTTTACAATGAGCAGTTCTTC,CSAQTFSLLYNEQFF
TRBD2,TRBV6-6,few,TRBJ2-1,TGTGCCAGCAGTTACAGGTCTAGCGGGGGCCATTACAATGAGCAGTTCTTC,CASSYRSSGGHYNEQFF
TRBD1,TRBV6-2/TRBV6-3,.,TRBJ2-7,TGTGCCATTCGGACAGGATCTTACGAGCAGTACTTC,CAIRTGSYEQYF
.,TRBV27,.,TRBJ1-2,TGTGCCAGCAGAAGGATCAGCGGGGAGTATGGCTACACCTTC,CASRRISGEYGYTF
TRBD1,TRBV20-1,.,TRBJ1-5,TGCAGTACTAGACGAGGGACAGGGTCCAATCAGCCCCAGCATTTT,CSTRRGTGSNQPQHF
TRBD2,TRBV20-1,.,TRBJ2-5,TGCAGTGCTAGTATAGCGGGGGGGCCCAAGACCCAGTACTTC,CSASIAGGPKTQYF
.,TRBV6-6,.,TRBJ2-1,TGTGCCAGCAGCTTGGTGAGGCACCACAATGAGCAGTTCTTC,CASSLVRHHNEQFF
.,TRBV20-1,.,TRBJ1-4,TGCAGTGCTAGACTCGGGATAAGTGAAAAACTGTTTTTT,CSARLGISEKLFF
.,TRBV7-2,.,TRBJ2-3,TGTGCCAGCAGCCTGCATGGTGGGGGAAACACAGATACGCAGTATTTT,CASSLHGGGNTDTQYF
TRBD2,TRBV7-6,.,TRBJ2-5,TGTGCTAGCAGTTGGACTAGCGGGGAGCAAGAGACCCAGTACTTC,CASSWTSGEQETQYF
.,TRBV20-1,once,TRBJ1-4,TGCAGTGCTAGAAAACAACTTAATGAAAAACTGTTTTTT,CSARKQLNEKLFF
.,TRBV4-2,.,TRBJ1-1,TGTGCCAGCAGCCCAAAGCCCCTCGCGGGGCCTGAAGCTTTCTTT,CASSPKPLAGPEAFF
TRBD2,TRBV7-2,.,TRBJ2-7,TGTGCCAGCAGCGAGACTAGCGGGTACTCCTACGAGCAGTACTTC,CASSETSGYSYEQYF
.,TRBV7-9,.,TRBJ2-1,TGTGCCAGCAGCAGCCCAGCGGGTCGGAATAAGCAGTTCTTC,CASSSPAGRNKQFF
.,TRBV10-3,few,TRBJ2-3,TGTGCCATACGGGACACAGATACGCAGTATTTT,CAIRDTDTQYF
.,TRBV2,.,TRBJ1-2,TGTGCCAGCAGTGATAGGGACACCCGCGTGGGCTACACCTTC,CASSDRDTRVGYTF
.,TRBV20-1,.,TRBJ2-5,TGCAGTGCTAGAGATTCTGGGGGTTTCGAGACCCAGTACTTC,CSARDSGGFETQYF
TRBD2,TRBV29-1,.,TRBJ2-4,TGCAGCGCAGCGGGGGGAGCCAAAAACATTCAGTACTTC,CSAAGGAKNIQYF
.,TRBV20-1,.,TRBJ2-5,TGCAGTGCTAGAGATCCCCAGCGGGTGGGAGAGACCCGGTACTTC,CSARDPQRVGETRYF
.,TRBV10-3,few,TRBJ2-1,TGTGCCATCAGTGAGTCGTCGGGGCCACCGGAGCAGTTCTTC,CAISESSGPPEQFF
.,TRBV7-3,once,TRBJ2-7,TGTGCCAGCAGCTCCTCGGACCAATCCTACGAGCAGTACTTC,CASSSSDQSYEQYF
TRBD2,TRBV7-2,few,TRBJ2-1,TGTGCCAGCAGCTCCCGGACTAGCGGGGATGGGGATGAGCAGTTCTTC,CASSSRTSGDGDEQFF
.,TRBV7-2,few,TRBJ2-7,TGTGCCAGCAGCTTCGCCCTCCCCAGAAACTACGAGCAGTACTTC,CASSFALPRNYEQYF
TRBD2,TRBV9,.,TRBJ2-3,TGTGCCAGCAGCGTAGCTCGCGGGGGGGCGACAGATACGCAGTATTTT,CASSVARGGATDTQYF
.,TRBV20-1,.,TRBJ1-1,TGCAGTGCTAGGAAGGGGGTGACTAACACTGAAGCTTTCTTT,CSARKGVTNTEAFF
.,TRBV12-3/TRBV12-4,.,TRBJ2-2,TGTGCCAGCAGTTTATCAGGAAATCGTATGGGGGAGCTGTTTTTT,CASSLSGNRMGELFF
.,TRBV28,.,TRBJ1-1,TGTGCCAGCAGTTCCCACCGGGGGGGAATGAACACTGAAGCTTTCTTT,CASSSHRGGMNTEAFF
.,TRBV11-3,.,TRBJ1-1,TGTGCCAGCAGCTCGCCCAGGAGAACTGAAGCTTTCTTT,CASSSPRRTEAFF
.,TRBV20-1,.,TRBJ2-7,TGCAGTGCTAGAATAGCGTACGAGCAGTACTTC,CSARIAYEQYF
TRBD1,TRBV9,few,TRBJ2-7,TGTGCCAGCAGTGGGGACAGGGACCACGAGCAGTACTTC,CASSGDRDHEQYF
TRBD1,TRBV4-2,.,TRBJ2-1,TGTGCCAGCAGCCAAGGGGTTCCAGGGGGCGCATCCCCACGCAATGAGCAGTTCTTC,CASSQGVPGGASPRNEQFF
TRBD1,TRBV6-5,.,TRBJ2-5,TGTGCCAGCAGTGGACAGGGGGCGAGGGAGACCCAGTACTTC,CASSGQGARETQYF
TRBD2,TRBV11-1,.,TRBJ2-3,TGTGCCAGCAGCTCAAACCTTCTAGCGGGGGACCGCGACTTACGTAGCACAGATACGCAGTATTTT,CASSSNLLAGDRDLRSTDTQYF
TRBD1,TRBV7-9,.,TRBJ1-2,TGTGCCAGCAGCATCGACAGGGGCCTATACGGCTACACCTTC,CASSIDRGLYGYTF
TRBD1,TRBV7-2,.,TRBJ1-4,TGTGCCAGCAGCTTAGCAGCCGGGACAGGGCAAGAAAAACTGTTTTTT,CASSLAAGTGQEKLFF
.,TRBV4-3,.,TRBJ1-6,TGCGCCAGCAGCCAAATAACCTATAATTCACCCCTCCACTTT,CASSQITYNSPLHF
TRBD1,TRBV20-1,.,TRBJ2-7,TGCAGTGCTAGAGGAGCAGGGGGCTACGAGCAGTACTTC,CSARGAGGYEQYF
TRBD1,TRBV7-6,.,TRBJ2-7,TGTGCCAGCAGCCAATCCGCCGGCTCACAGGGGGCCCACGAGCAGTACTTC,CASSQSAGSQGAHEQYF
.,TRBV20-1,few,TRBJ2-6,TGCAGTGCTTCCCGTGAGGCTGGGGCCAACGTCCTGACTTTC,CSASREAGANVLTF
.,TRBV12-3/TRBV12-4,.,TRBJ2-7,TGTGCCAGCAATCCCCCCCTAAAGCAAGGGCAGTACTTC,CASNPPLKQGQYF